The sequence of this T cell receptor (beta chain) was determined in a study of shared clonotypes between healthy human individuals (dated by TCRdb to the early 2020s). With regard to the full study: Three men and two women, aged 18 to 49 years, made up the cohort. For each donor, three plates each were used for CD4 naive and CD4 memory, two plates were used for CD8 naive, and one plate was used for CD8 memory. To estimate repertoire size and how much clonotype sharing occurs between individuals, the study deeply sequenced the blood TCR repertoires of five healthy adults. To increase sequencing depth and limit assay-specific biases, different laboratories used diverse techniques to prepare libraries and sequence TCR repertoires. Leukapheresis yielded between about 0.8 and 9.5 billion PBMCs per donor. What the authors observed across the whole study: The genetic and exposure-history diversity represented was limited by the small number of donors. Based on pairwise subsampling, the degree of clonotype sharing among donors was expected to be affected by sequencing depth. Naive subsets generally had larger estimated clonotype richness than memory subsets. Compared with non-shared clonotypes, clonotypes shared by all four sorted-subset donors had higher generation probabilities. Sharing across four donors was observed for approximately 5% of naive CD4, about 4% of naive CD8, over 2% of memory CD4, and 0.4% of memory CD8 clonotypes. Rarefaction of sorted-subset datasets indicated incomplete sequencing despite the large sequencing depth. Sampling was restricted to blood, and TCR repertoires in tissues likely differ from the TCR repertoires found in blood.

Healthy HIV-negative adults with no recently reported acute infections or vaccinations were included as donors. Only Caucasian adults living in Nashville, Tennessee, USA were represented among the donors. CD4+ T cells were enriched by magnetic negative selection, after which naive cells were positively selected on CD45RA and the negative fraction was taken as the memory subset. Blood was collected by leukapheresis, and PBMCs were isolated by Ficoll-Histopaque density gradient centrifugation and then cryopreserved in liquid nitrogen vapor phase. Purity and quantity of every magnetically sorted T cell population were checked by analytical flow cytometry. Genomic DNA was isolated from every sorted fraction and measured by UV absorbance on a Nanodrop 2000c. Using the deep immunoSEQ assay, multiplex PCR amplified TCR CDR3 regions from genomic DNA. Extracted genomic DNA from each cell subset was distributed evenly across all wells of several immunoSEQ 96-well plates, and each plate was treated as a replicate. For sorted subsets, each replicate PCR was loaded with approximately 190 ng genomic DNA, equivalent to 30,000 or so T cell genomes. Purified libraries were quantified with a Qubit 3.0 fluorometer, sized on a Bioanalyzer 2100, and re-quantified with the KAPA Library Quantification kit. A separate single-read 150-cycle Illumina NextSeq 550 flow cell was used to sequence each immunoSEQ 96-well plate. The study's own analysis went as follows. Because the immunoSEQ output included only junctional sequences and no quality scores, the filtering could not be the same as the filtering used for full-length reads. To assign V/J genes and CDR3, sequences were annotated against IMGT germline references using PyIR, a Python wrapper for IgBLAST v1.9. Reads were removed for weak V/J assignments (E-value above 1e-6), missing CDR3, stop codons, out-of-frame junctions, or ambiguous translated residues. V3J clonotypes were defined as sequences sharing the same inferred V gene, J gene, and CDR3 amino acid sequence. To compute the percentage overlap between repertoires, the number of shared unique clonotypes was divided by the size of the smaller repertoire. Richness of each repertoire was evaluated using RTK rarefaction, the Chao1 estimator, and Recon v2.1 estimates of unobserved clonotypes. Generation probabilities were computed with OLGA for all TCRbeta clonotypes obtained by the gDNA method from several donors. The source is immuneACCESS, and TCRdb retained only in-frame sequences with V and J called. Part of the clones is not carried over; for the studies checked, unresolved V genes explain less than half of this, and the remainder is unexplained. V and J calls and clone size are those listed in that table; D and trimming were worked out from the DNA. Here the sample has 300,000 to 400,000 clones; around 67% occur a single time. The ten most abundant clones make up about 9.3% of the sample.

With regard to this clone: This clone's antigen is unknown. The sample holds no much larger clone one base away, and base qualities are not on file.

V loses 4 bases at its end and J loses 1 base; junction bases beyond the gene matches: 6. The CDR1 and CDR2 encoded by the germline V gene are SGHVS and FNYEAQ. The CDR3, cysteine through phenylalanine, is 16 amino acids long. Only CDR3 DNA is held: 48 bases, read in frame from base 1. This receptor was identified in a man aged 25-40 years in good health. The sequence is built from TRBV7-6 and TRBJ2-2, with 7 bases in between that match TRBD2. Input material: memory CD4+ T cells sorted from blood. The cell subset or site label for this specimen denotes: CD45RA-negative fraction. The CDR3 reads as follows: CASSYRRGRNTGELFF. The nucleotide sequence reads as follows: TGTGCCAGCAGCTATAGGCGCGGGAGGAACACCGGGGAGCTGTTTTTT.